What follows is one TCR beta chain and its context. What antigen it recognizes has not been identified. No much larger clonotype is one base removed from it; base qualities were not supplied. The entry originates in a study of blood T cells in healthy people across ages (dated by TCRdb to 2014 to 2015). About the full investigation: In model experiments, roughly one uniquely barcoded TCR beta cDNA molecule per two T cells was captured by template switching. To avoid experimental bias, donors of different ages were spread randomly across the sequencing lanes. Using deep sequencing normalized with unique cDNA molecular identifiers, the study measured how TCR beta repertoire diversity changes with age. The donors were divided into four age groups: young (average around 17 years), middle-aged (approximately 41), aged (roughly 60) and long-lived (roughly 86). The study analyzed two additional independent replicas of 1 million unique cDNA reads from the same blood draw for two donors, one aged 18 to 29 and one aged 80 or older. Overall study results and their limits: There was a strong correlation between observed TCR beta diversity and the percentage of naive T cells measured by flow cytometry. Since profiling was done on bulk unsorted PBMCs, naive and antigen-experienced compartments could not be conclusively compared. Because the CMV infection status of the donors was unknown, age-related changes in expanded clonotypes may potentially have been confounded. Total diversity estimates from one million sequenced T cells were considered lower bounds and underestimates. The long-lived group showed more naive CD4+ T cells, fewer expanded clones and increased TCR diversity than the aged group, suggesting age selection. As age increased, observed TCR beta diversity per million T cells dropped in a roughly linear way, and a significant reduction was already evident by age about 36.

The method was 5' RACE. TCRdb lists the instrument as Illumina HiSeq 2500. A second roughly 6 to 11 cycle PCR used a sample-barcoded 5' primer and a J-beta primer mix. A unique molecular identifier was introduced onto each TCR beta cDNA molecule by a template-switch 5' adaptor carrying 12 random nucleotides. Each sample yielded at least 3 million CDR3-containing paired-end reads. All of the RNA was converted into first-strand cDNA using the Mint cDNA synthesis kit, with a TRBC-specific oligonucleotide serving as the primer. All cDNA was treated with uracil-DNA glycosylase and then went through a first 18-cycle PCR with the universal primers M1SS and BC2_uni_R. The original pipeline was this. For normalization, 1 million high-quality reads were randomly selected from each sample, with every read carrying a distinct molecular identifier. Instead of being binned into consensus sequences, reads that shared molecular identifiers were thrown out. MiTCR, with a Q25 quality threshold and the strictest error-elimination algorithm, was used for CDR3 identification, clonotype clustering and error correction. A nonparametric unseen species model using Euler transformation provided a lower-bound estimate of total TCR beta diversity. TCRdb passed the public sequencing reads through fastp at Q25 and MiXCR, retaining productive beta sequences. When rows share a CDR3 protein, they turn into one entry using the most common DNA and genes. These V and J calls rely on TCRdb rather than the paper's analysis. Recorded for this sample are about 570,000 distinct CDR3 sequences; 27% of them occurred a single time. Roughly 20% of the sample rests with the top ten.

The roughly 39 donors, aged roughly 6 to 90 years, were systemically healthy Caucasian individuals from Russia. Approximately 9.3 milliliters of peripheral blood were collected from each donor into EDTA-treated Vacutainer tubes. Ficoll-Paque density-gradient centrifugation was used to isolate PBMCs, with at least 6.5 million per sample. Total RNA was extracted from PBMCs with Trizol reagent, with at least 6 micrograms obtained per sample. The percentages of naive CD45RAhigh/CD27high T cells were determined by flow cytometry on a PBMC aliquot from every donor. This clonotype was sampled from a woman aged 65 to 85 in good health. Sequenced material: blood.

This receptor carries the CDR3 CASRASGGAGIAGELFF. The sequence in DNA is TGTGCCAGCAGGGCTAGCGGGGGGGCCGGTATCGCCGGGGAGCTGTTTTTT. The V gene is TRBV7-8 and the J gene is TRBJ2-2; TRBD2 lines up with 12 middle nucleotides. For CDR1 and CDR2, the germline V gene lists SGHVS and FQNEAQ. Inclusive of the bounding cysteine and phenylalanine, the CDR3 is 17 residues long. The kept DNA is CDR3 alone, 51 bases in frame from the first base. Ends trimmed: V by 6 bases, J by 6 bases; bases unmatched to a gene: 11. Here the CDR3 is joined to the reference TRBV7-8 and TRBJ2-2 genes, and the full variable domain is: GAGVSQSPRYKVAKRGQDVALRCDPISGHVSLFWYQQALGQGPEFLTYFQNEAQLDKSGLPSDRFFAERPEGSVSTLKIQRTQQEDSAVYLCASRASGGAGIAGELFFGEGSRLTVL.